The 13 T cell receptor beta chains given below trace back to one sample, sequenced in a study of cytomegalovirus exposure and HLA in healthy donors. The primer mix had 60 Vbeta and 13 Jbeta primers. Produced via immunoSEQ multiplex PCR; TCRdb's table is partial and in-frame only. Among some 110,000 clones listed, 80% were seen once. The specimen sequenced was PBMCs. These receptors were obtained from a man aged 25 to 40 in good health and CMV-seronegative.

The V call is TRBV7-2, the J call TRBJ2-1, with a possible D match to TRBD2 (6 bases). The CDR3 spans 16 residues. V was trimmed by 2 bases and J by 4 bases, leaving 15 bases between them. Germline CDR1 SGHTA, CDR2 FQGNSA. The CDR3 here is CASSLQAGTGYNEQFF. For the CDR3, the DNA is TGTGCCAGCAGCTTACAAGCAGGGACTGGATACAATGAGCAGTTCTTC.

The V and J genes are TRBV7-9 and TRBJ1-4; 7 bases map to TRBD1. CDR1 and CDR2 (germline): SEHNR, FQNEAQ (reference sequence). This CDR3 is 15 amino acids long. The trim removed 1 base at V and 6 bases at J, leaving 5 bases unmatched. Here the CDR3 DNA reads TGTGCCAGCAGCTTAGTAGGGGGCGGGGATGAAAAACTGTTTTTT. Its translation: CASSLVGGGDEKLFF. Supplemented by reference TRBV7-9 and TRBJ1-4, the full variable domain reads DTGVSQNPRHKITKRGQNVTFRCDPISEHNRLYWYRQTLGQGPEFLTYFQNEAQLEKSRLLSDRFSAERPKGSFSTLEIQRTEQGDSAMYLCASSLVGGGDEKLFFGSGTQLSVL.

The chain couples TRBV6-6 to TRBJ2-3; D not resolved. The CDR3 contains 13 residues. Germline assignment: CDR1 MNHNY and CDR2 SVGAGI (reference sequence). Trimming pared 5 bases from V and 1 base from J, leaving 7 bases between. In nucleotides, the CDR3 is TGTGCCAGCAGTGACCGGGGCACAGATACGCAGTATTTT. The encoded protein is CASSDRGTDTQYF.

This clone occurred a few times. The chain joins TRBV4-1 to TRBJ1-2; 7 positions match TRBD1. The J segment lost 5 bases and the V segment lost 0 bases, leaving 6 bases of the junction unmatched. The CDR3 consists of 15 residues. Germline loops: CDR1 MGHRA, CDR2 YSYEKL. The CDR3 coding sequence is TGCGCCAGCAGCCAAGACAGGGGGGTCGATTATGGCTACACCTTC. Translated, it gives CASSQDRGVDYGYTF.

This chain links TRBV7-9 with TRBJ2-7; a possible D gene is TRBD1 (6 bases). The V end lost 8 bases, the J end lost 4 bases, and 6 bases lay between the germline ends. This CDR3 is built from 10 residues. Germline V gene sequence: CDR1 SEHNR, CDR2 FQNEAQ (reference sequence). CDR3 protein: CASGQYEQYF. The DNA of the CDR3 is TGTGCCAGCGGACAGTACGAGCAGTACTTC.

V is TRBV30 and J is TRBJ2-3, with 8 bases aligning to TRBD1. Germline V CDR1 and CDR2: GTSNPN, SVGIG (reference sequence). J lost 1 base, V lost 3 bases, and 3 bases had no gene match. The CDR3 consists of 14 residues. The DNA for the CDR3 is TGTGCCTGGAGGAAACAGGGGGGCACAGATACGCAGTATTTT. Translation: CAWRKQGGTDTQYF.

The rearrangement links TRBV7-9 to TRBJ2-1; D unclear. Per germline, CDR1 SEHNR and CDR2 FQNEAQ (reference sequence). The ends were cut back, 1 base at V and 9 bases at J, with 7 bases in the middle. The CDR3 loop spans 12 amino acids. The CDR3 bases are TGTGCCAGCAGCTTAGAAGGAGCTGAGCAGTTCTTC. Protein sequence: CASSLEGAEQFF.

The genes are TRBV6-6 and TRBJ2-5, with a weak D call TRBD2 (6 bases). There are 14 residues in the CDR3. The ends were cut back, 6 bases at V and 1 base at J, with 12 bases in the middle. CDR1 is MNHNY, CDR2 SVGAGI, per germline (reference sequence). The chain's CDR3 is CASSLGGPQETQYF. CDR3 bases: TGTGCCAGCAGCCTAGGAGGGCCCCAAGAGACCCAGTACTTC.

The gene calls are TRBV7-2 and TRBJ2-7, with TRBD2 as a possible D gene (6 bases). This CDR3 has 18 residues. Germline loops: CDR1 SGHTA, CDR2 FQGNSA. The ends were cut back, 0 bases at V and 3 bases at J, with 21 bases in the middle. CDR3 amino acids: CASSLAQVGRDWGYEQYF. The DNA for the CDR3 is TGTGCCAGCAGCTTAGCGCAAGTGGGCCGGGACTGGGGCTACGAGCAGTACTTC. Filled out from reference TRBV7-2 and TRBJ2-7, the complete variable domain reads GAGVSQSPSNKVTEKGKDVELRCDPISGHTALYWYRQSLGQGLEFLIYFQGNSAPDKSGLPSDRFSAERTGGSVSTLTIQRTQQEDSAVYLCASSLAQVGRDWGYEQYFGPGTRLTVT.

This clone was seen only a few times. The chain recombines TRBV5-4 with TRBJ2-7; a possible D gene is TRBD2 (6 bases). This CDR3 region has 13 residues. The V and J ends lost 7 bases and 5 bases respectively, with 16 bases between them. Germline V gives CDR1 SGHNT, CDR2 YYREEE (reference sequence). CDR3 sequence reads: CASGLQGGDEQYF. The CDR3 DNA sequence: TGTGCCAGCGGGCTTCAGGGCGGGGACGAGCAGTACTTC.

This chain connects TRBV7-8 to TRBJ1-5; 10 positions agree with TRBD1. V shed 0 bases and J 5 bases; nucleotides not matched to a gene: 4. The CDR3 has 16 amino acids. From germline, CDR1 is SGHVS and CDR2 FQNEAQ. Here the CDR3 DNA reads TGTGCCAGCAGCTTAGCCGGGACAGGGGTTTATCAGCCCCAGCATTTT. Encoded protein: CASSLAGTGVYQPQHF.

About this clone itself: Other DNA sequences in the sample encode the same CDR3. This chain joins TRBV29-1 and TRBJ1-2; perhaps TRBD1 as D (6 bases). With 4 bases removed from V and 6 bases from J, the gap between germline ends came to 12 bases. The germline V gene encodes CDR1 SQVTM and CDR2 ANQGSEA. CDR3 length: 12 amino acids. The DNA for the CDR3 is TGCAGCGTTGTACAGGGTGGGGATGGCTACACCTTC. It specifies CSVVQGGDGYTF.

V is TRBV7-2 and J is TRBJ2-1, with 8 positions matching TRBD2. CDR3 size: 15 residues. J gave up 4 bases and V 5 bases, and 7 bases lay outside the gene matches. Germline V gene data show CDR1 as SGHTA and CDR2 as FQGNSA. The CDR3 reads CASSRGRGGYNEQFF. Written as DNA, the CDR3 is TGTGCCAGCAGCCGAGGACGGGGGGGTTACAATGAGCAGTTCTTC.